The sequence of this T cell receptor beta chain was determined in a study of CD8 T cells in Susac syndrome. The CDR3 runs to 15 residues. V lost 6 bases, J lost 3 bases, and 17 bases lay in between. The germline gives CDR1 SGHDT, CDR2 YYEEEE. Negative magnetic isolation gave CD8+ and CD4+ cells; FACS enriched CD8+ TEMRA. RNA amounts of about 0.5 to 1 ug underwent reverse transcription with random hexamers. TCR beta CDR3 was amplified by immunoSEQ covering 54 Vbeta and 13 Jbeta. TCRdb re-called the immunoSEQ multiplex PCR reads with MiXCR, one entry per CDR3 protein. The profile covers some 90,000 distinct CDR3 sequences, with roughly 91% appearing a single time and 0.32% taken by the ten largest.

The chain employs TRBV5-6 and TRBJ2-3; D gene unclear. Sequenced: CD8+ T cells from PBMCs. The TCR sequence derives from a human donor in good health. CDR3 protein: CASTPWQLGTDTQYF. As DNA, the CDR3 is TGTGCCAGCACCCCTTGGCAGCTGGGGACAGATACGCAGTATTTT.